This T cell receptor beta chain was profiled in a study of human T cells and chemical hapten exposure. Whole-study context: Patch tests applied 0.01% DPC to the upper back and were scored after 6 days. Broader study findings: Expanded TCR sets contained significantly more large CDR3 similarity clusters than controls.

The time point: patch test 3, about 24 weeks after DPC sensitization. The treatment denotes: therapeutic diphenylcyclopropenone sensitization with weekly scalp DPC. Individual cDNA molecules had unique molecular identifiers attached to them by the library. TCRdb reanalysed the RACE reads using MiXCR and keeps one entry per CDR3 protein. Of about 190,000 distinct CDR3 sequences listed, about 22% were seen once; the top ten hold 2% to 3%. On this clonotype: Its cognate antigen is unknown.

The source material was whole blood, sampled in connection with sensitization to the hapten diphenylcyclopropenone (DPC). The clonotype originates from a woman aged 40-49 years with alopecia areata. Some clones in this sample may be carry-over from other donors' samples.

CDR3 nucleotides: TGTGCCAGCAGTTCCGTCCTAGCAGTAAGCTACGAGCAGTACTTC. It yields the protein CASSSVLAVSYEQYF. V usage is TRBV2 and J usage is TRBJ2-7, with D perhaps TRBD2 (5 bases). Trimming removed 5 bases at V and 3 bases at J, with 17 bases between. The germline CDR1 and CDR2 sequences are SNHLY and FYNNEI. The CDR3 length is 15 residues.